What follows are 12 T cell receptor beta chains derived from one specimen sequenced in a study of T-cell memory formation after mild COVID-19. TCRdb ran MiXCR on the 5' RACE reads and lists one entry per CDR3 protein. This sample yields under 300,000 distinct CDR3 sequences, of which around 17% are seen a single time; 23% belongs to the top ten. The sample taken for sequencing was PBMCs or a T cell subset sorted from them (not recorded which). These receptors were collected from a young man who had mild COVID-19 (a few samples of this study predate the infection). Cell type and time point are not known.

The chain is built from TRBV18 and TRBJ1-4; maybe TRBD1 (5 bases). V lost 2 bases, J lost 8 bases, and 12 bases lay in between. Germline CDR1 and CDR2: KGHSH and LQKENI. This CDR3 comprises 14 residues. CDR3 DNA sequence: TGTGCCAGCTCACCAAGACAGATACCAGAAAAACTGTTTTTT. Translating it yields CASSPRQIPEKLFF. The full variable domain, its missing parts supplied by reference TRBV18 and TRBJ1-4, is NAGVMQNPRHLVRRRGQEARLRCSPMKGHSHVYWYRQLPEEGLKFMVYLQKENIIDESGMPKERFSAEFPKEGPSILRIQQVVRGDSAAYFCASSPRQIPEKLFFGSGTQLSVL.

The chain has TRBV6-5 and TRBJ2-2, with TRBD2 matching 9 bases. Germline trimming cut 2 bases from V and 5 bases from J; bases unmatched to any gene: 6. Germline lookup yields CDR1 MNHEY and CDR2 SVGAGI. CDR3 size: 16 residues. The CDR3 region has the DNA TGTGCCAGCAGTTACGAGGCGGGGGGGCGGACCGGGGAGCTGTTTTTT. It translates to CASSYEAGGRTGELFF.

This clonotype was seen repeatedly, ten times or more. The gene calls are TRBV11-2 and TRBJ1-6; no clear D gene. CDR1 SGHAT and CDR2 FQNNGV come from the germline V gene. This CDR3 is built from 13 residues. V lost 0 bases to trimming and J lost 10 bases, with 7 bases between them. The CDR3 is CASSLDYSSPLHF. The CDR3 DNA reads TGTGCCAGCAGCTTAGACTACAGCTCACCCCTCCACTTT.

V usage is TRBV11-2 and J usage is TRBJ2-7; possible D gene TRBD2, 6 bases. The germline V gene encodes CDR1 SGHAT and CDR2 FQNNGV. The CDR3 spans 14 residues. V lost 3 bases and J 2 bases, leaving 11 bases between the germline ends. The chain's CDR3 is CASSFFTGAYEQYV. The CDR3 nucleotides read TGTGCCAGCAGCTTTTTTACGGGGGCCTACGAGCAGTACGTC.

The rearrangement links TRBV29-1 to TRBJ1-2, with D possibly TRBD1 on 5 matching bases. The CDR3 covers 14 residues. Trimming pared 3 bases from V and 2 bases from J, leaving 13 bases between. Germline values: CDR1 SQVTM, CDR2 ANQGSEA. CDR3 residues: CSVDGTWSNYGYTF. The DNA for the CDR3 is TGCAGCGTTGATGGGACCTGGTCCAACTATGGCTACACCTTC.

This rearrangement joins TRBV7-3 to TRBJ2-2, with 9 nucleotides matching TRBD1. Trimming removed 5 bases from V and 7 bases from J; junction bases left unmatched: 8. CDR3 size: 15 residues. Germline V CDR1 and CDR2: SGHTA, FQGTGA. CDR3 in amino acids: CASSRTGTGLGELFF. The CDR3 DNA sequence: TGTGCCAGCAGCCGAACCGGGACAGGGCTCGGGGAGCTGTTTTTT.

This clonotype was counted only a few times. The chain combines TRBV5-1 with TRBJ2-7, with 7 bases aligning to TRBD2. Germline lookup yields CDR1 SGHRS and CDR2 YFSETQ. This CDR3 comprises 14 residues. With V trimmed by 4 bases and J by 4 bases, 8 bases remained unmatched. The CDR3 loop is CASSPSGEGYEQYV. The CDR3 DNA reads as TGCGCCAGCAGCCCCTCGGGGGAGGGTTACGAGCAGTACGTC.

A few counts support this clonotype. The chain carries TRBV6-5 and TRBJ2-6; 8 bases fit TRBD1. V lost 6 bases and J lost 0; bases outside the gene matches: 13. Germline V lookup: CDR1 MNHEY, CDR2 SVGAGI. CDR3 length equals 19 residues. CDR3 bases: TGTGCCAGCAGGAAGAAACCGGGACAGGCAACCTCTGGGGCCAACGTCCTGACTTTC. It is translated as CASRKKPGQATSGANVLTF.

CDR3 residues: CASSPRGGGGNEQYV. The CDR3 DNA reads as TGTGCCAGCAGTCCCCGGGGGGGGGGAGGTAACGAGCAGTACGTC. The gene calls are TRBV27 and TRBJ2-7, with 8 bases that match TRBD2. The CDR3 sequence is 15 residues long. J lost 5 bases, V lost 5 bases, and 11 bases had no gene match. The germline CDR1 and CDR2 sequences are MNHEY and SMNVEV (reference sequence).

As to this clonotype: Being one base from a much bigger clone, this may be a read error. The chain combines TRBV7-9 with TRBJ2-3; D is unresolved. Germline CDR1 SEHNR, CDR2 FQNEAQ (reference sequence). CDR3 length: 14 amino acids. V gave up 3 bases and J gave up 0 bases, with 7 bases separating them. The CDR3 region is CASSFRSSTDTQYF. The CDR3 region has the DNA TGTGCCAGCAGCTTCCGGTCTAGCACAGATACGCAGTATTTT.

This clonotype was picked up many times. The chain employs TRBV29-1 and TRBJ2-7; D is ambiguous. The CDR3 extends over 11 amino acids. CDR1 and CDR2 from the germline V gene are SQVTM and ANQGSEA. V was clipped by 5 bases and J by 0 bases, with 5 bases between them. For the CDR3, the DNA is TGCAGCGTTACAGTCTCCTACGAGCAGTACTTC. Translating gives CSVTVSYEQYF.

This chain joins TRBV5-4 and TRBJ2-1, with D maybe TRBD2 (5 bases). The CDR3 consists of 12 residues. V shed 2 bases and J shed 9 bases, with 9 bases lying between them. Germline V gene data show CDR1 as SGHNT and CDR2 as YYREEE (reference sequence). CDR3: CASSFEGAEQFF. The CDR3 coding sequence is TGTGCCAGCAGCTTTGAGGGAGCTGAGCAGTTCTTC. Drawing the rest from reference TRBV5-4 and TRBJ2-1, the complete variable domain is ETGVTQSPTHLIKTRGQQVTLRCSSQSGHNTVSWYQQALGQGPQFIFQYYREEENGRGNFPPRFSGLQFPNYSSELNVNALELDDSALYLCASSFEGAEQFFGPGTRLTVL.